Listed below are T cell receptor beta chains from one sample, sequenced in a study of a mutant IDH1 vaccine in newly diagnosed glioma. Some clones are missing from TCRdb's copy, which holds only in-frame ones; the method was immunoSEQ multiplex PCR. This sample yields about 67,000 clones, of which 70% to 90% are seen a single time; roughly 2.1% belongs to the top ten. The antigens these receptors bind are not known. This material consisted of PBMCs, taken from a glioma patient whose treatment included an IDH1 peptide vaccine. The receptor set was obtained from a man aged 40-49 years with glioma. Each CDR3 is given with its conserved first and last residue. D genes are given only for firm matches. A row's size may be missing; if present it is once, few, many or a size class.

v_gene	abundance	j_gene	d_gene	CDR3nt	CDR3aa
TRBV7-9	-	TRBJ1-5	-	TGTGCCAGCAGCTTACATCAACAGCCCCAGCATTTT	CASSLHQQPQHF
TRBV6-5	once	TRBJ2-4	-	TGTGCCAGCAGTTACTCGTCCCACGGGCACAAGTACTTC	CASSYSSHGHKYF
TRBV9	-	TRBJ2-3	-	TGTGCCAGCAGCGCCCTTCACCTGGATACGCAGTATTTT	CASSALHLDTQYF
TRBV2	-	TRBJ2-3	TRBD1	TGTGCCAGCAGTGAACTCGGGACAGGGGGGATAGATACGCAGTATTTT	CASSELGTGGIDTQYF
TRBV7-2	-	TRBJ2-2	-	TGTGCCAGCAGCTTCATTTCCGGGGAGCTGTTTTTT	CASSFISGELFF
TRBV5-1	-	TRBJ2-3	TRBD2	TGCGCCAGCAGCTTTGTAAAGGGCGGGAGGGGCACAGATACGCAGTATTTT	CASSFVKGGRGTDTQYF
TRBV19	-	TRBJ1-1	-	TGTGCCAGTAGTAGCCGGACCCCAAGCGCTGAAGCTTTCTTT	CASSSRTPSAEAFF
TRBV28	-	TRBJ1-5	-	TGTGCCAGCAGGGGAAGCAATCAGCCCCAGCATTTT	CASRGSNQPQHF
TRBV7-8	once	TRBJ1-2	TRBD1	TGTGCCAGCAGCTATACAGGGGCCCGACTTAACGGCTACACCTTC	CASSYTGARLNGYTF
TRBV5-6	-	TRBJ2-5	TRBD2	TGTGCCAGCAGCTTGGGGTTAGCGGGATGGAACCAAGAGACCCAGTACTTC	CASSLGLAGWNQETQYF
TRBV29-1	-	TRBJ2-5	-	TGCAGCGTTTTAAGGGGCCAAGAGACCCAGTACTTC	CSVLRGQETQYF
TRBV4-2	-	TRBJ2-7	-	TGTGCCAGCAGCCAGAGGGACGGCTACGAGCAGTACTTC	CASSQRDGYEQYF
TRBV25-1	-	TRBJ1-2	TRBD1	TGTGCCAGCAGTGAACCGACAGGGCTCCTGAACTATGGCTACACCTTC	CASSEPTGLLNYGYTF
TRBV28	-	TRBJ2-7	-	TGTGCCAGCAGGAGGGGAAGCGGGACAGTGCCTTACGAGCAGTACTTC	CASRRGSGTVPYEQYF
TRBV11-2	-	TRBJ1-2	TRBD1	TGTGCCAGCAGCTTTCGGACAGGGGAGGACTACACCTTC	CASSFRTGEDYTF
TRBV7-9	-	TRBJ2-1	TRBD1	TGTGCCAGCAGCGCCAGGACAGGGGGCGGGTTCTTC	CASSARTGGGFF
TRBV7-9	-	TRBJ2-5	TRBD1	TGTGCCAGCAGCGCGAGACAGGGGGCTAAAGAGACCCAGTACTTC	CASSARQGAKETQYF
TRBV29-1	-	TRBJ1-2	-	TGCAGCGTTGAAGATCTTGGGAGGTATGGCTACACCTTC	CSVEDLGRYGYTF
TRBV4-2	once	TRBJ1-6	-	TGTGCCAGCAGAGACCCCGGCAGGCCCAAAGTTGGTTCACCCCTCCACTTT	CASRDPGRPKVGSPLHF
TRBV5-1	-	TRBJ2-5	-	TGCGCCAGCAGCTTAGGGCAGCAAGAGACCCAGTACTTC	CASSLGQQETQYF
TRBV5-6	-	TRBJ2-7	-	TGTGCCAGCAGCTTGGGTAACGAGCAGTACTTC	CASSLGNEQYF
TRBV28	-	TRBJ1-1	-	TGTGCCAGCAGTTTAGGGGGGCGTAATGAAGCTTTCTTT	CASSLGGRNEAFF
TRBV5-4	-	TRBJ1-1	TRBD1	TGTGCCAGCAGCTTTGGGACAGGAGTTACTGAAGCTTTCTTT	CASSFGTGVTEAFF
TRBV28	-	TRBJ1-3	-	TGTGCCAGCAGTTTCTCTGGGTCCCTCAGCTCTGGAAACACCATATATTTT	CASSFSGSLSSGNTIYF
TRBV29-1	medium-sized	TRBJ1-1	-	TGCAGCGCCGGATGGGACGGCTTGAACACTGAAGCTTTCTTT	CSAGWDGLNTEAFF
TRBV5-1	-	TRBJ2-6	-	TGCGCCAGCAGCTTGGAACAACTGGACGGGGCCAACGTCCTGACTTTC	CASSLEQLDGANVLTF
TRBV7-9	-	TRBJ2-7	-	TGTGCCAGCAGCCGAACGAACTCCTACGAGCAGTACTTC	CASSRTNSYEQYF